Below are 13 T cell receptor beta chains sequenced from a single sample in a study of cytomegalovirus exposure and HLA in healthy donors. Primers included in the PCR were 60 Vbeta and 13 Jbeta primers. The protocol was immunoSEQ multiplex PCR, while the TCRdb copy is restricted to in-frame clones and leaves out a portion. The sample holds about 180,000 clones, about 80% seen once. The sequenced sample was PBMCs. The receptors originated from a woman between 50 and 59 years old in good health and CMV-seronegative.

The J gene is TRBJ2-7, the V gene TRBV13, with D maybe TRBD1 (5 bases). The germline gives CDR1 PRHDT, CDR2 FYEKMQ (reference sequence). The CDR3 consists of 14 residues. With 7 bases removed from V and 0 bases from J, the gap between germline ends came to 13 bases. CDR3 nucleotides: TGTGCCAGCACCGTCTGGGGCGGCTCCTACGAGCAGTACTTC. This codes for CASTVWGGSYEQYF.

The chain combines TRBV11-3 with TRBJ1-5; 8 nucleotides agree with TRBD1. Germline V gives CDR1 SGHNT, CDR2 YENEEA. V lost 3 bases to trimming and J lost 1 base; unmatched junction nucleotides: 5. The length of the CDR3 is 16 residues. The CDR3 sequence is CASSFWRDRSNQPQHF. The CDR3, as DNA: TGTGCCAGCAGCTTTTGGAGGGACAGGAGCAATCAGCCCCAGCATTTT.

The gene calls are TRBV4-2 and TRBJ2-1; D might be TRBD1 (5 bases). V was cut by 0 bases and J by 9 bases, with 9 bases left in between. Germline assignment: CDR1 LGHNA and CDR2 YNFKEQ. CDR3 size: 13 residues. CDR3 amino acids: CASSQDRDVEQFF. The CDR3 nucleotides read TGTGCCAGCAGCCAAGACAGGGATGTTGAGCAGTTCTTC.

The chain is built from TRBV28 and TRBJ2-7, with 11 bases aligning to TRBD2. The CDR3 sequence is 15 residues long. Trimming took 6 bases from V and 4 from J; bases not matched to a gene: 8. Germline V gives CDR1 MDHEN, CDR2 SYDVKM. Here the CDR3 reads CASRTTGTSGYEQYF. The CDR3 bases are TGTGCCAGCAGGACAACCGGGACTAGCGGATACGAGCAGTACTTC. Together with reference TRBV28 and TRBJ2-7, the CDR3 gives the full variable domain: DVKVTQSSRYLVKRTGEKVFLECVQDMDHENMFWYRQDPGLGLRLIYFSYDVKMKEKGDIPEGYSVSREKKERFSLILESASTNQTSMYLCASRTTGTSGYEQYFGPGTRLTVT.

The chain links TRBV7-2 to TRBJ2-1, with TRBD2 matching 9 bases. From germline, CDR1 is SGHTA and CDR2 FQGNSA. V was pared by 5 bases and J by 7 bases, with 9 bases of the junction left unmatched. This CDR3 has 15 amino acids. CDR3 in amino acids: CASSRLAGVGNEQFF. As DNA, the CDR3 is TGTGCCAGCAGCCGCTTAGCGGGAGTGGGAAATGAGCAGTTCTTC.

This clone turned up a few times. CDR3 in amino acids: CASMGTGVSSQPQHF. For the CDR3, the DNA is TGTGCCAGTATGGGGACAGGGGTTTCGTCTCAGCCCCAGCATTTT. The chain employs TRBV19 and TRBJ1-5, with 10 bases fitting TRBD1. The ends lost 7 bases at V and 6 bases at J; junction bases unmatched: 9. The CDR3 length is 15 residues. Germline V gives CDR1 LNHDA, CDR2 SQIVND (reference sequence).

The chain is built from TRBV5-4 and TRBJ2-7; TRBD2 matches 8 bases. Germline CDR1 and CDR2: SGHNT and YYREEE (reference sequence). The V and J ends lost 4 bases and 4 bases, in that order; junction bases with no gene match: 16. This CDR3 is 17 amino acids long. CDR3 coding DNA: TGTGCCAGCAGCAGGGGAGTAATAGCGGGACGATTATACGAGCAGTACTTC. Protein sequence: CASSRGVIAGRLYEQYF.

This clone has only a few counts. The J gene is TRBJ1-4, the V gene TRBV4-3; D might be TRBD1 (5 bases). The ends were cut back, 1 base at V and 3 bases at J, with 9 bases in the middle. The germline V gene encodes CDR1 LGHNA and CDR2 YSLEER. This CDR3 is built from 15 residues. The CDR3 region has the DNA TGCGCCAGCAGCCAAGCAACAGGAGCTAATGAAAAACTGTTTTTT. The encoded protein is CASSQATGANEKLFF.

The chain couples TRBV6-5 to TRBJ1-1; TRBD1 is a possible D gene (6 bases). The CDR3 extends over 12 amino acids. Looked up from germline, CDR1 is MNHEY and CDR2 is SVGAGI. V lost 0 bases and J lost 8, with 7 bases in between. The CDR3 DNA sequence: TGTGCCAGCAGTTACTCAGGGGGAGAAGCTTTCTTT. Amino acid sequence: CASSYSGGEAFF.

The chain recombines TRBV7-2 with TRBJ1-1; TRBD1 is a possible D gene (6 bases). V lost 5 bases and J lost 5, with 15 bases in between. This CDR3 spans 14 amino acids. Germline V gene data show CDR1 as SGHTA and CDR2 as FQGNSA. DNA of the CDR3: TGTGCCAGCAGCCGCGACAGGCGGGGGACTGAAGCTTTCTTT. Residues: CASSRDRRGTEAFF.

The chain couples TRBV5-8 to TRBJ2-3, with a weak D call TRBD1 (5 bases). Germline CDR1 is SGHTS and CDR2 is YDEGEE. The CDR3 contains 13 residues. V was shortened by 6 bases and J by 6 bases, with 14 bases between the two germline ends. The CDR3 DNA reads TGTGCCAGCAAGATCGACAGCCTTGATACGCAGTATTTT. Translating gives CASKIDSLDTQYF.

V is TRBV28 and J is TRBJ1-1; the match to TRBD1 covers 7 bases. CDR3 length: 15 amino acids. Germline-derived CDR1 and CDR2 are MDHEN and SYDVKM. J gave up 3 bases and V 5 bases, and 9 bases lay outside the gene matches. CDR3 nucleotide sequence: TGTGCCAGCAGTGTCCCCACAGGGGTGGACACTGAAGCTTTCTTT. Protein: CASSVPTGVDTEAFF.

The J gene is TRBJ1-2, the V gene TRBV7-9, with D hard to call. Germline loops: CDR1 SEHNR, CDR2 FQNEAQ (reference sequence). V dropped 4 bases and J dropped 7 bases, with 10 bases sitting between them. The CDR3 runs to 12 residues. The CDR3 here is CASSSEYGGYTF. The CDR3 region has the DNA TGTGCCAGCAGCTCCGAGTATGGTGGCTACACCTTC.